This is a list of T cell receptor beta chains from one sample in a study of early T cells in non-severe SARS-CoV-2 infection. MiXCR, applied by TCRdb to the 5' RACE reads, yields one record per CDR3 protein. This sample carries around 67,000 distinct CDR3 sequences, around a tenth of them seen once, and the ten largest clones take 3% to 4%. Sequences were obtained from whole blood. These receptors all come from an adult who was a healthcare worker with PCR-confirmed SARS-CoV-2 infection or an uninfected control (not recorded which). The conserved cysteine and the conserved F or W are not part of the CDR3 here. Fields, in order: V gene, clone size, CDR3 protein. For some rows the clone size is stated as once, few or many, or as a class when expanded; others skip it.

>TRBV12-3/TRBV12-4|few
ASSSELAGYGETQY
>TRBV3-1|NA
ASSQGTGGYEQY
>TRBV5-8|NA
ASSSTGGHNSPLH
>TRBV5-1|NA
ASMEGSGNTIY
>TRBV20-1|few
SARDVQSSYNSPLH
>TRBV19|few
ASTMVDSANTGELF
>TRBV7-3|few
ASSLSGSGGTGANVLT
>TRBV11-1|NA
ASSFSTGEQY
>TRBV9|NA
ASSPGDRGGIQY
>TRBV18|many
ASSPDRSSEQY
>TRBV27|many
ASTGSSYNEQF
>TRBV12-3/TRBV12-4|NA
ASSFGGSGGNTGELF
>TRBV3-1|NA
ASSPMGRGRDGYT
>TRBV4-1|many
ASSPRQPSYEQY
>TRBV24-1|many
ATSDSTRPGEQY
>TRBV24-1|many
ATSDPKPGSDNEQF
>TRBV7-3|NA
ASSLSGHSSGRSTDTQY
>TRBV29-1|many
SGRRGNTEAF
>TRBV6-1|many
ASRRRQGYSNQPQH
>TRBV20-1|NA
SAPSAQGSNTEAF
>TRBV24-1|many
ATSGSGTDTQY
>TRBV12-3/TRBV12-4|many
ASSQQGGHQPQH
>TRBV20-1|NA
SAVGVQGTNEKLF
>TRBV3-1|many
ASSQDIGRPTEAF
>TRBV5-5|many
ASSRTVNYGYT
>TRBV9|many
ASSVEGTGSNEQF
>TRBV7-9|NA
ASSLLGQGYEKLF
>TRBV5-5|many
ASSLRAANTEAF
>TRBV7-2|many
ASSLGVGLMNTEAF
>TRBV6-5|NA
ASGYKPPETQY
>TRBV12-3/TRBV12-4|few
ASSPQGSTEAF
>TRBV7-9|many
ASSLGDIVYNEQF
>TRBV29-1|many
SVPIGNTIY
>TRBV21-1|NA
ASSPWLYHQPQH
>TRBV6-5|many
ASRVQGSTDTQY
>TRBV27|NA
ASSASRDNNEQF